The 6 T cell receptor beta chains given below trace back to one sample, sequenced in a study of T cells in Graves' hyperthyroidism and ophthalmopathy. Using RNA transcripts as the source, TCR beta CDR3 regions were amplified. The HTBI primer set served for first-round RT-PCR of the TCR CDR3. TCRdb independently ran MiXCR on the multiplex PCR reads; one entry per CDR3 protein. The sample includes 300,000 to 350,000 distinct CDR3 sequences, about 20% of them seen just once. Material for sequencing was blood. These receptors all stem from a woman in her fifties or sixties with Graves' hyperthyroidism.

The chain uses TRBV9 and TRBJ2-3, with 15 bases matching TRBD2. Germline V lookup: CDR1 SGDLS, CDR2 YYNGEE. This CDR3 contains 17 residues. With V trimmed by 4 bases and J by 5 bases, 8 bases remained unmatched. CDR3 DNA: TGTGCCAGCAGCCCCGGGACTAGCGGGAGGCATTTAGATACGCAGTATTTT. Translating gives CASSPGTSGRHLDTQYF.

This clonotype was counted at least ten times. The CDR3 loop reads CASSGLAGGYNEQFF. In DNA, the CDR3 is TGTGCCAGCAGTGGACTAGCGGGAGGTTACAATGAGCAGTTCTTC. This sequence joins TRBV6-1 and TRBJ2-1, with 13 bases lining up with TRBD2. Germline CDR1 reads MNHNS; CDR2 reads SASEGT. The length of the CDR3 is 15 residues. Trimming cost V 4 bases and J 4 bases; bases outside gene matches: 1.

This clonotype was observed a few times. CDR3 amino acids: CASIAGGAWETQYF. In DNA, the CDR3 is TGTGCCAGCATCGCGGGGGGCGCGTGGGAGACCCAGTACTTC. This chain connects TRBV28 to TRBJ2-5; 8 positions agree with TRBD2. V dropped 7 bases and J dropped 5; count of bases not matched to a gene: 9. From germline, CDR1 is MDHEN and CDR2 SYDVKM. The length of the CDR3 is 14 residues.

V gene TRBV6-1 combines with J gene TRBJ1-1; D may be TRBD1 (5 bases). CDR1 is MNHNS and CDR2 is SASEGT in the germline V gene. V lost 7 bases and J 0 bases, leaving 9 bases between the germline ends. CDR3 length: 13 amino acids. CDR3 in amino acids: CASILQVNTEAFF. CDR3 coding DNA: TGTGCCAGCATTCTACAGGTGAACACTGAAGCTTTCTTT.

This clonotype was recorded a few times. V and J are TRBV18 and TRBJ1-2; D might be TRBD1 (5 bases). CDR3 length: 12 residues. Deletions cut 3 bases from V and 10 bases from J, with 12 bases between. CDR1 KGHSH and CDR2 LQKENI come from the germline V gene. The CDR3 DNA reads as TGTGCCAGCTCACCGCCCGCGGGGGACTACACCTTC. Translation: CASSPPAGDYTF.

This clonotype occurred many times. This rearrangement joins TRBV5-1 to TRBJ1-6; 8 bases line up with TRBD1. The germline V gene has CDR1 SGHRS and CDR2 YFSETQ. V dropped 3 bases and J dropped 7; count of bases not matched to a gene: 6. This CDR3 region has 15 residues. CDR3: CASSSTGAANSPLHF. In DNA form, the CDR3 reads TGCGCCAGCAGCTCGACAGGGGCGGCGAATTCACCCCTCCACTTT.